The entry below describes one T cell receptor (beta chain). These data belong to a study of beta chain features in type 1 diabetes. Across the study: Age, gender, cell numbers and subset yield matched between patients and controls.

Of the isolated RNA, all was reverse transcribed, and so the sequenced material was expressed TCRB transcripts. Method: immunoSEQ multiplex PCR; TCRdb's copy keeps in-frame clones and lacks some. The sample holds about 330,000 clones, around 10% seen once. Trimming removed 4 bases from V and 3 bases from J, with 9 bases in between. Germline CDR1 is MNHNY and CDR2 is SVGAGI (reference sequence). The CDR3 has 13 residues. This chain joins TRBV6-6 and TRBJ1-2, with a weak D call TRBD1 (5 bases). The sample comprised naive CD4+ T cells from blood. This clonotype was obtained from a woman aged 25 to 39 in good health. The chain's CDR3 is CASSLDRDYGYTF. For the CDR3, the DNA is TGTGCCAGCAGTTTAGACAGAGACTATGGCTACACCTTC.